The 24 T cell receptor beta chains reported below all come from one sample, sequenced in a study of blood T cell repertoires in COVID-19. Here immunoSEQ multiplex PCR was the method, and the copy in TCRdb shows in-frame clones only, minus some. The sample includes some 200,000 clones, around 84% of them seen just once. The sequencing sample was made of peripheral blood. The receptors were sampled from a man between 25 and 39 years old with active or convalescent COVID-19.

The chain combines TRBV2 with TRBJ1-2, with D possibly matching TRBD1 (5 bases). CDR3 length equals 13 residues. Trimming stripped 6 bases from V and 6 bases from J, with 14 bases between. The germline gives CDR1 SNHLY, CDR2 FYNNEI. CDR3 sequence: CASRGAGLDGYTF. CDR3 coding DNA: TGTGCCAGCAGAGGCGCGGGACTAGATGGCTACACCTTC.

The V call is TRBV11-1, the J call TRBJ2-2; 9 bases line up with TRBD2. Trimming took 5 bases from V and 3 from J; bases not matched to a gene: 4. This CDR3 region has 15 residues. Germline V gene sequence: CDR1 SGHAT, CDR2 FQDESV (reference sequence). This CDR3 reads CASSRGLADTGELFF. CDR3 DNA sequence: TGTGCCAGCAGCCGGGGACTAGCTGACACCGGGGAGCTGTTTTTT.

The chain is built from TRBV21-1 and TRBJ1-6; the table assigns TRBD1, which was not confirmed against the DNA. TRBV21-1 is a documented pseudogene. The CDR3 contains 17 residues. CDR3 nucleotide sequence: TGTGCCAGCAGCAAAAGTTCTGGGACAGGGTATAATTCACCCCTCCACTTT. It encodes CASSKSSGTGYNSPLHF.

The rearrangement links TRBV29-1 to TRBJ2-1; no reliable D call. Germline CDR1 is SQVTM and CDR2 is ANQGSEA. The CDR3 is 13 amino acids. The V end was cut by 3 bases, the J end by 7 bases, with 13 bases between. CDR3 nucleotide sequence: TGCAGCGTTGACTACCTTGCGGCGAATGAGCAGTTCTTC. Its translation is CSVDYLAANEQFF.

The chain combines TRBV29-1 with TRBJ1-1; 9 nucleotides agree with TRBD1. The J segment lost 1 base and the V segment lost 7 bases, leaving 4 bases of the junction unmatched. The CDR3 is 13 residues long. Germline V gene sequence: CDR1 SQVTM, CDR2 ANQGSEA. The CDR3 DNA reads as TGCAGCGCCGGACAGGGGAAGAACACTGAAGCTTTCTTT. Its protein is CSAGQGKNTEAFF.

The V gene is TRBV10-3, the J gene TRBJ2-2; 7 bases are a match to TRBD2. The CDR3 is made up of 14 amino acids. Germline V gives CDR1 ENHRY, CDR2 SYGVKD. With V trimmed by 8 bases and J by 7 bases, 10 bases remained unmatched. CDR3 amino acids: CAIGQRTSDGELFF. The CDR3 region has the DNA TGTGCCATCGGGCAGAGAACTAGCGACGGGGAGCTGTTTTTT.

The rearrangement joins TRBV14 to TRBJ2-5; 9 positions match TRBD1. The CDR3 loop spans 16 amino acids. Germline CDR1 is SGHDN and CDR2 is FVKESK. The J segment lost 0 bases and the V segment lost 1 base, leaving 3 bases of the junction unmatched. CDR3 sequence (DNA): TGTGCCAGCAGCCAAGCCGGGACAGGGTACCAAGAGACCCAGTACTTC. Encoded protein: CASSQAGTGYQETQYF.

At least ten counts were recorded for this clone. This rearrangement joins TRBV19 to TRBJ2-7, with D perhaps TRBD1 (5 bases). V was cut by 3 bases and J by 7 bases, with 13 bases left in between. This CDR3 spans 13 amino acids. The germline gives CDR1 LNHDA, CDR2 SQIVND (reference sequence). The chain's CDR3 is CASSISQGTEQYF. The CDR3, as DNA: TGTGCCAGTAGTATTTCTCAGGGAACGGAGCAGTACTTC.

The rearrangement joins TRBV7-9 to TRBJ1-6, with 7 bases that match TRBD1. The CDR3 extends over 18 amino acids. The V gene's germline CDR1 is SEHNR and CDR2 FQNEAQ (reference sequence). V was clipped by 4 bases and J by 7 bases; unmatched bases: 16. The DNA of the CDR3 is TGTGCCAGCAGCTCGAGGGGGCAGGGGACGGGGCGCAATTCACCCCTCCACTTT. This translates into CASSSRGQGTGRNSPLHF.

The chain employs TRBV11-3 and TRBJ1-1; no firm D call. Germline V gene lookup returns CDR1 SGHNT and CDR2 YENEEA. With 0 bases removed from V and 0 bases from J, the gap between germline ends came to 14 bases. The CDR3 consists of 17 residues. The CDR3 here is CASSLDLRQTLNTEAFF. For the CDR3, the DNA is TGTGCCAGCAGCTTAGATCTGAGGCAGACTTTGAACACTGAAGCTTTCTTT.

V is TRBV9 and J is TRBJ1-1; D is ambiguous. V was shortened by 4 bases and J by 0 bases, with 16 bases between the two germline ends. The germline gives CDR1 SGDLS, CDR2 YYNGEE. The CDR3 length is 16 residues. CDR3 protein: CASSSGGGIMNTEAFF. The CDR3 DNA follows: TGTGCCAGCAGCTCCGGTGGCGGTATTATGAACACTGAAGCTTTCTTT.

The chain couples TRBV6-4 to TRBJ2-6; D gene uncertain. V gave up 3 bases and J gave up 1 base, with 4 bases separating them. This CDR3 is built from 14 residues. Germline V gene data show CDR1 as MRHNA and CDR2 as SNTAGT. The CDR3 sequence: CASSESSGANVLTF. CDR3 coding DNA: TGTGCCAGCAGTGAGAGTTCTGGGGCCAACGTCCTGACTTTC.

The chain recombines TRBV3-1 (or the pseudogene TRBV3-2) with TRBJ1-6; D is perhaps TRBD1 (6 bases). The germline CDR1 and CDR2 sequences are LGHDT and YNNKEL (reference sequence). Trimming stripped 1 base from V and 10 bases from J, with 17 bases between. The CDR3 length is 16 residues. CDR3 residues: CASSQGKWKGESPLHF. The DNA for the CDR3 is TGTGCCAGCAGCCAAGGAAAGTGGAAGGGGGAATCACCCCTCCACTTT.

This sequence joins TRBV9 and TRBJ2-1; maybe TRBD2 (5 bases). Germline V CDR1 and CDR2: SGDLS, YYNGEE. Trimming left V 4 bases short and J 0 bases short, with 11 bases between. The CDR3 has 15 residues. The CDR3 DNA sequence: TGTGCCAGCAGCCTGGACTTTAGCTCCTACAATGAGCAGTTCTTC. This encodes CASSLDFSSYNEQFF.

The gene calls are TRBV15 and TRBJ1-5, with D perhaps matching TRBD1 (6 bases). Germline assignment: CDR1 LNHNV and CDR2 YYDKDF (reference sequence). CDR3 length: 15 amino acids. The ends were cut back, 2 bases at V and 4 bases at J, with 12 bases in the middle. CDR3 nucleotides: TGTGCCACCAGCAGACGGGAACAGGGAAATCAGCCCCAGCATTTT. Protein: CATSRREQGNQPQHF.

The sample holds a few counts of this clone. CDR3 nucleotides: TGCGCCAGCAGCCAAGAAGGTACTTCGTCAGAGGTTGAAAAACTGTTTTTT. The encoded protein is CASSQEGTSSEVEKLFF. This rearrangement joins TRBV4-1 to TRBJ1-4; D not resolved. From germline, CDR1 is MGHRA and CDR2 YSYEKL. The CDR3 covers 17 residues. V lost 0 bases to trimming and J lost 7 bases, with 18 bases between them.

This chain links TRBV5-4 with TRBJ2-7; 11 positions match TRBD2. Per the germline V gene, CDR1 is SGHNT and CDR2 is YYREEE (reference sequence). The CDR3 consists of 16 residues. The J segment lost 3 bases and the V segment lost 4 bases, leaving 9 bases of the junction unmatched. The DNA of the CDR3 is TGTGCCAGCAGCGGAACGGGACTAGCGGTAAACTACGAGCAGTACTTC. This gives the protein CASSGTGLAVNYEQYF.

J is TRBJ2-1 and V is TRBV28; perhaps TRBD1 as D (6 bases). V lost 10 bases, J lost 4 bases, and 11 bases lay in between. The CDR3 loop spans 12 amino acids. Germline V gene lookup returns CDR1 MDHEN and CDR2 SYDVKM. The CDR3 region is CAIRDTYNEQFF. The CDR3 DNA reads TGTGCCATACGGGACACTTACAATGAGCAGTTCTTC.

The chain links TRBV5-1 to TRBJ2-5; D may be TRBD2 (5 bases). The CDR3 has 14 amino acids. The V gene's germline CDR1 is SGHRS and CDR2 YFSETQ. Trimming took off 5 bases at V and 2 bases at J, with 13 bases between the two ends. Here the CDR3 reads CASSWRGLQETQYF. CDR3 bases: TGCGCCAGCAGTTGGCGCGGGCTACAAGAGACCCAGTACTTC. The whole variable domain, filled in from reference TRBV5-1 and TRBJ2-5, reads KAGVTQTPRYLIKTRGQQVTLSCSPISGHRSVSWYQQTPGQGLQFLFEYFSETQRNKGNFPGRFSGRQFSNSRSEMNVSTLELGDSALYLCASSWRGLQETQYFGPGTRLLVL.

The DNA of the CDR3 is TGTGCCAGCAGTGCGGGCAGGACAGGGCTTAACTATGGCTACACCTTC. Translation gives CASSAGRTGLNYGYTF. The rearrangement joins TRBV9 to TRBJ1-2, with 8 bases aligning to TRBD1. Germline-derived CDR1 and CDR2 are SGDLS and YYNGEE. With 5 bases clipped from V and 1 base from J, the junction kept 10 bases outside the gene matches. The CDR3 covers 16 residues.

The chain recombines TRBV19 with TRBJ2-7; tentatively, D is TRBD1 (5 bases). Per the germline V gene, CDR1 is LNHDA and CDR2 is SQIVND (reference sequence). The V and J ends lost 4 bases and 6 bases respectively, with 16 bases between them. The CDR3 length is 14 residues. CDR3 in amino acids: CASSKGRVALEQYF. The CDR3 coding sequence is TGTGCCAGTAGTAAAGGCAGGGTAGCCCTCGAGCAGTACTTC.

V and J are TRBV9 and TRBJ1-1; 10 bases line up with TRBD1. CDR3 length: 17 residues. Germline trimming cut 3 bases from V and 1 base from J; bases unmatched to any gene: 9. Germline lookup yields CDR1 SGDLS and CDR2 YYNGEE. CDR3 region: CASSDHRDRGSNTEAFF. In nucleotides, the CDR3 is TGTGCCAGCAGCGACCACCGGGACAGGGGATCGAACACTGAAGCTTTCTTT.

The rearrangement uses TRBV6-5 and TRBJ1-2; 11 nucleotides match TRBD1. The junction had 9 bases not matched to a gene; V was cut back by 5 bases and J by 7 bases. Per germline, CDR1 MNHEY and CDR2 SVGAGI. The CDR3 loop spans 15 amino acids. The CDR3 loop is CASSRDGTGGSGYTF. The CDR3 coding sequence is TGTGCCAGCAGTAGAGACGGGACAGGGGGTTCTGGCTACACCTTC.

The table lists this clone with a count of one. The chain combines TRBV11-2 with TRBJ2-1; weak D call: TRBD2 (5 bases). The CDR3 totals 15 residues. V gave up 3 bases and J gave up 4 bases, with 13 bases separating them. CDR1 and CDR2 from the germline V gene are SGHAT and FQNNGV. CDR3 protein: CASSFRRRGYNEQFF. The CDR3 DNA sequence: TGTGCCAGCAGCTTTAGGAGGCGTGGATACAATGAGCAGTTCTTC.